This TCR beta chain comes out of a study of response to subunit inactivated influenza vaccine. There are a few counts of this clonotype. The antigen is unknown. TCRdb processed the RT-PCR reads anew with MiXCR; each CDR3 protein has one entry. The table records a few hundred thousand distinct CDR3 sequences, approximately 14% of them present only once. General observations from the study: Each seasonal influenza vaccination, the authors suggested, recruits few new T cells.

The CDR3 length is 16 residues. V shed 0 bases, J shed 9 bases, and the junction held 9 bases outside the gene matches. In germline, CDR1 is DFQATT, CDR2 SNEGSKA (reference sequence). The genes are TRBV20-1 and TRBJ2-1; 12 nucleotides match TRBD2. The clonotype originates from a man aged 50-59 years who received an inactivated influenza vaccine. This specimen was PBMCs from blood, taken about 12 days after vaccination. In DNA form, the CDR3 reads TGCAGTGCTAGAGACCCCGGACTAGCGGGAAAGGTTGAGCAGTTCTTC. Translated: CSARDPGLAGKVEQFF.